This record covers a single T cell receptor beta chain. The data belong to a study of T cell responses to AZD1222 COVID-19 vaccine. Assay: immunoSEQ multiplex PCR; the TCRdb copy retains only in-frame clones and omits some. The sample records 180,000 or so clones, roughly 91% being singletons. The input for sequencing was peripheral blood, taken 28 days after the second dose of the MenACWY control vaccine. The TCR sequence derives from an adult who received the MenACWY meningococcal vaccine as a control.

CDR3 sequence reads: CSVEPDPFEEGNIQYF. The DNA for the CDR3 is TGCAGCGTTGAACCCGATCCGTTCGAAGAGGGAAACATTCAGTACTTC. The chain uses TRBV29-1 and TRBJ2-4, with D perhaps matching TRBD2 (5 bases). This CDR3 contains 16 residues. Trimming took off 2 bases at V and 6 bases at J, with 20 bases between the two ends. CDR1 SQVTM and CDR2 ANQGSEA come from the germline V gene.